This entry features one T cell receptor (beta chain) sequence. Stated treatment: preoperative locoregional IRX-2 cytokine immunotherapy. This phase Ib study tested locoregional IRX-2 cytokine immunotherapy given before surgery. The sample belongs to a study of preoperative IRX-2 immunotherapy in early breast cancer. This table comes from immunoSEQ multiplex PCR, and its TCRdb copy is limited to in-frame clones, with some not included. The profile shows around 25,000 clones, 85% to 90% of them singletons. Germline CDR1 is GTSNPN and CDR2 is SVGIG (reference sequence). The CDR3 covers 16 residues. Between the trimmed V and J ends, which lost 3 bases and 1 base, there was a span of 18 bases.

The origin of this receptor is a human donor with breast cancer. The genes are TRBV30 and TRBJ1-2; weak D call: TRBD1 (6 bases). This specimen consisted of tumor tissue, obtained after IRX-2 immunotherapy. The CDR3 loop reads CAWSATPGQINYGYTF. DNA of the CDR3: TGTGCCTGGAGCGCCACCCCCGGACAGATTAACTATGGCTACACCTTC.